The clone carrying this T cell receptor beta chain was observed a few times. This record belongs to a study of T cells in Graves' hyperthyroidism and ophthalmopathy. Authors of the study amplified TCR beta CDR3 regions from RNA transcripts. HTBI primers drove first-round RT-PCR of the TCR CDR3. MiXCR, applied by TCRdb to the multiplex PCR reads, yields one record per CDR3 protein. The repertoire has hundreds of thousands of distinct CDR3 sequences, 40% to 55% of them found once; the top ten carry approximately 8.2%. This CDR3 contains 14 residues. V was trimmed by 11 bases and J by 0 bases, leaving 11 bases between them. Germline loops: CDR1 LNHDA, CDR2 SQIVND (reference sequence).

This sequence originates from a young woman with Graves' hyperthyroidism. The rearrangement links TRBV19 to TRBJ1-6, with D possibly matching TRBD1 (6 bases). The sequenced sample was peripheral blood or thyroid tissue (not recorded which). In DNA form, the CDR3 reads TGTGCCTGTTTGGACAGCTCCTATAATTCACCCCTCCACTTT. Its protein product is CACLDSSYNSPLHF. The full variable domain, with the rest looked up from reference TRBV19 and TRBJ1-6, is DGGITQSPKYLFRKEGQNVTLSCEQNLNHDAMYWYRQDPGQGLRLIYYSQIVNDFQKGDIAEGYSVSREKKESFPLTVTSAQKNPTAFYLCACLDSSYNSPLHFGNGTRLTVT.